The clone carrying this TCR beta chain was seen a handful of times. Its specificity is not known. This record comes from a study of T cell responses to AZD1222 COVID-19 vaccine. Study-level information: Pooled together were second doses at about 4 or about 12 weeks.

Overall study results and limits: Within unmutated variant regions lay the reported targets of nearly half of spike-specific TCRs. Recipients of AZD1222 seropositive at baseline numbered only 5 to 7. Across spike, vaccine-associated CD4 TCRs were found, dominant at 160-218 and 743-854.

CDR1 and CDR2 from the germline V gene are MGHRA and YSYEKL. The CDR3 totals 21 residues. V was pared by 1 base and J by 0 bases, with 14 bases of the junction left unmatched. Method: immunoSEQ multiplex PCR; TCRdb's copy keeps in-frame clones and lacks some. The profile shows about 86,000 clones, approximately 82% of them singletons. This sample comprised peripheral blood, obtained on day 0 of AZD1222 vaccination. This sequence joins TRBV4-1 and TRBJ2-1; 11 bases agree with TRBD2. The TCR sequence derives from an adult in good health. The CDR3 protein is CASSQAILAGARSRSYNEQFF. DNA of the CDR3: TGCGCCAGCAGCCAAGCAATACTAGCGGGAGCCCGATCCCGCTCCTACAATGAGCAGTTCTTC.